These 14 T cell receptor beta chains share one sample of origin, sequenced in a study of blood T cell repertoires in COVID-19. Sequencing was performed with immunoSEQ multiplex PCR; in TCRdb, only in-frame clones are kept and a portion is missing. The sample has roughly 200,000 clones; more than 80% are singletons. The sequenced sample was peripheral blood. Every receptor here comes from an older woman with acute or convalescent COVID-19.

V usage is TRBV19 and J usage is TRBJ1-3, with no clear D. Germline V CDR1 and CDR2: LNHDA, SQIVND (reference sequence). Trimming left V 6 bases short and J 0 bases short, with 9 bases between. The CDR3 is 14 residues long. CDR3 DNA: TGTGCCAGTAGAATCGAGGACTCTGGAAACACCATATATTTT. Its translation is CASRIEDSGNTIYF.

The chain uses TRBV30 and TRBJ1-1, with 7 bases identical to TRBD1. CDR1 GTSNPN and CDR2 SVGIG come from the germline V gene (reference sequence). V trimming: 0 bases; J trimming: 4 bases; junction bases outside the gene matches: 2. There are 13 residues in the CDR3. CDR3 in amino acids: CAWSVNRGTEAFF. The CDR3 bases are TGTGCCTGGAGTGTAAACAGGGGCACTGAAGCTTTCTTT. Filled out from reference TRBV30 and TRBJ1-1, the complete variable domain reads SQTIHQWPATLVQPVGSPLSLECTVEGTSNPNLYWYRQAAGRGLQLLFYSVGIGQISSEVPQNLSASRPQDRQFILSSKKLLLSDSGFYLCAWSVNRGTEAFFGQGTRLTVV.

This clone was detected a few times. V usage is TRBV27 and J usage is TRBJ1-3, with TRBD1 matching 10 bases. Germline CDR1 MNHEY, CDR2 SMNVEV (reference sequence). The CDR3 has 15 amino acids. With V trimmed by 8 bases and J by 3 bases, 7 bases remained unmatched. The CDR3 here is CASGATGGFGNTIYF. DNA for the CDR3: TGTGCCAGCGGCGCGACAGGGGGCTTTGGAAACACCATATATTTT.

The V and J genes are TRBV7-3 and TRBJ2-7; TRBD2 is a possible D gene (6 bases). Germline values: CDR1 SGHTA, CDR2 FQGTGA. The V and J ends lost 11 bases and 6 bases respectively, with 14 bases between them. The CDR3 has 11 amino acids. Here the CDR3 reads CALAWGLEQYV. The CDR3 DNA sequence: TGTGCCCTTGCCTGGGGACTCGAGCAGTACGTC.

The chain combines TRBV7-8 with TRBJ1-1; TRBD1 is a possible D gene (6 bases). Germline lookup yields CDR1 SGHVS and CDR2 FQNEAQ. V was pared by 0 bases and J by 8 bases, with 19 bases between. This CDR3 has 16 amino acids. The CDR3: CASSLARVGGLLEAFF. CDR3 in DNA: TGTGCCAGCAGCTTAGCCAGAGTTGGGGGCCTGTTAGAAGCTTTCTTT.

The genes are TRBV5-1 and TRBJ2-1, with 8 bases aligning to TRBD2. Trimming removed 0 bases from V and 2 bases from J; junction bases left unmatched: 4. Germline V gene sequence: CDR1 SGHRS, CDR2 YFSETQ. The CDR3 is 16 amino acids. CDR3 amino acids: CASSLGLARTYNEQFF. In nucleotides, the CDR3 is TGCGCCAGCAGCTTGGGACTAGCGAGGACCTACAATGAGCAGTTCTTC.

J is TRBJ2-1 and V is TRBV5-1; the match to TRBD1 covers 8 bases. This CDR3 contains 15 residues. V was clipped by 4 bases and J by 4 bases; unmatched bases: 7. Germline V gives CDR1 SGHRS, CDR2 YFSETQ. The CDR3 nucleotides are TGCGCCAGCAGCCCCAGACAGGGGTCATACAATGAGCAGTTCTTC. Translated, it gives CASSPRQGSYNEQFF.

This chain connects TRBV28 to TRBJ1-5; the D is unclear. CDR1 is MDHEN and CDR2 is SYDVKM in the germline V gene. This CDR3 has 15 amino acids. Trimming shortened V by 7 bases and J by 2 bases, and 15 bases separated the two germline ends. The CDR3 DNA follows: TGTGCCAGCACCGTCGAGGGATTTGGCAATCAGCCCCAGCATTTT. Its protein is CASTVEGFGNQPQHF.

This clone has just a few counts. The gene calls are TRBV20-1 and TRBJ2-1; D is ambiguous. The length of the CDR3 is 11 residues. Germline values: CDR1 DFQATT, CDR2 SNEGSKA (reference sequence). Trimming shortened V by 6 bases and J by 5 bases, and 8 bases separated the two germline ends. The CDR3 sequence: CSALIHNEQFF. CDR3 coding DNA: TGCAGTGCCCTTATCCACAATGAGCAGTTCTTC.

This clone turned up a few times. The chain has TRBV2 and TRBJ2-5; 13 bases map to TRBD2. J was trimmed by 10 bases and V by 7 bases; bases with no gene match: 6. This CDR3 comprises 13 residues. Per germline, CDR1 SNHLY and CDR2 FYNNEI. The CDR3 loop is CASILAGGDSQYF. DNA of the CDR3: TGTGCCAGCATACTAGCGGGAGGGGACAGCCAGTACTTC.

The J gene is TRBJ2-3, the V gene TRBV5-1, with 9 bases fitting TRBD2. V was pared by 5 bases and J by 4 bases, with 14 bases of the junction left unmatched. CDR3 length equals 17 residues. Looked up from germline, CDR1 is SGHRS and CDR2 is YFSETQ. CDR3 residues: CASRISSSGIVADTQYF. As DNA, the CDR3 is TGCGCCAGCAGAATCTCTTCTAGCGGGATCGTGGCAGATACGCAGTATTTT.

The chain joins TRBV4-2 to TRBJ2-3, with TRBD1 matching 10 bases. The CDR3 has 15 amino acids. Germline loops: CDR1 LGHNA, CDR2 YNFKEQ. V lost 2 bases and J lost 4; bases outside the gene matches: 3. CDR3 DNA: TGTGCCAGCAGCCAACCCGGGACAGGGGCAGATACGCAGTATTTT. Translation gives CASSQPGTGADTQYF.

The V call is TRBV5-6, the J call TRBJ2-4; the D gene is possibly TRBD2 (6 bases). This CDR3 spans 16 amino acids. The ends were cut back, 4 bases at V and 9 bases at J, with 23 bases in the middle. CDR1 is SGHDT, CDR2 YYEEEE, per germline. CDR3 coding DNA: TGTGCCAGCAGCCGTCTCCTGGGGGAGGCTCTGAGCATTCAGTACTTC. Its translation: CASSRLLGEALSIQYF.

The DNA of the CDR3 is TGTGCCTGGAGTGGGCAGGGGGGAGGTCAGCCCCAGCATTTT. It yields the protein CAWSGQGGGQPQHF. V gene TRBV30 combines with J gene TRBJ1-5, with 7 bases fitting TRBD1. Germline CDR1 and CDR2: GTSNPN and SVGIG (reference sequence). This CDR3 contains 14 residues. Trimming took 1 base from V and 6 from J; bases not matched to a gene: 6.